The 7 T cell receptor beta chains below were found in one sample sequenced in a study of blood T cell repertoires in COVID-19. Clones were read by immunoSEQ multiplex PCR, and TCRdb kept only the in-frame ones, dropping some. This sample has about 56,000 clones; roughly 80% occur once, and the top ten carry 13%. Sample: peripheral blood. The receptors here all came from a woman of 80 years or more with acute or convalescent COVID-19.

The V gene is TRBV27, the J gene TRBJ2-3; possibly TRBD2 for D (5 bases). The germline V and J ends were trimmed by 4 bases and 2 bases, with 13 bases remaining between them. Germline assignment: CDR1 MNHEY and CDR2 SMNVEV (reference sequence). The CDR3 has 15 residues. The DNA for the CDR3 is TGTGCCAGCAGTTCATACCGAGACTACACAGATACGCAGTATTTT. Its protein is CASSSYRDYTDTQYF.

The chain uses TRBV7-9 and TRBJ1-6, with 7 bases lining up with TRBD1. CDR1 is SEHNR and CDR2 is FQNEAQ in the germline V gene (reference sequence). J gave up 7 bases and V 2 bases, and 5 bases lay outside the gene matches. CDR3 length: 15 residues. CDR3 residues: CASSLYSGGNSPLHF. DNA for the CDR3: TGTGCCAGCAGCTTATACTCAGGGGGGAATTCACCCCTCCACTTT.

This chain joins TRBV4-1 and TRBJ1-2, with D possibly TRBD1 on 6 matching bases. The CDR3 totals 16 residues. Germline CDR1 is MGHRA and CDR2 is YSYEKL. Trimming pared 6 bases from V and 6 bases from J, leaving 23 bases between. The CDR3 nucleotides read TGCGCCAGCAGTACTGCGGGGGGGGCTGCTTCCAATGGCTACACCTTC. Its protein is CASSTAGGAASNGYTF.

This clone was recorded only once. The chain combines TRBV30 with TRBJ2-7; D is unclear. With 2 bases removed from V and 7 bases from J, the gap between germline ends came to 9 bases. CDR1 and CDR2 (germline): GTSNPN, SVGIG (reference sequence). This CDR3 contains 11 residues. The CDR3 DNA sequence: TGTGCCTGGAGTTCCTCGGTAGAGCAGTACTTC. Residues: CAWSSSVEQYF.

The V call is TRBV27, the J call TRBJ1-1; D possibly corresponds to TRBD1 (6 bases). V was pared by 9 bases and J by 0 bases, with 17 bases between. Germline V gives CDR1 MNHEY, CDR2 SMNVEV (reference sequence). This CDR3 has 15 amino acids. The CDR3 bases are TGTGCCAGTGGTATGGACAGAGGATTGAACACTGAAGCTTTCTTT. It yields the protein CASGMDRGLNTEAFF.

The rearrangement links TRBV19 to TRBJ2-1, with 8 bases matching TRBD2. Germline CDR1 and CDR2: LNHDA and SQIVND (reference sequence). V lost 10 bases, J lost 2 bases, and 10 bases stayed unmatched. CDR3 size: 15 residues. The CDR3, as DNA: TGTGCCACCCATCGCGGGGGGACGACCTACAATGAGCAGTTCTTC. Protein sequence: CATHRGGTTYNEQFF.

The chain employs TRBV6-5 and TRBJ2-4; 10 nucleotides line up with TRBD1. Germline trimming cut 7 bases from V and 4 bases from J; bases unmatched to any gene: 4. The CDR3 is 14 residues long. Germline assignment: CDR1 MNHEY and CDR2 SVGAGI. The CDR3 region has the DNA TGTGCCAGCACCGAGGACAGGGGGAAAAACATTCAGTACTTC. Translating it yields CASTEDRGKNIQYF.